This T cell receptor (beta chain) was profiled in a study of cytomegalovirus exposure and HLA in healthy donors. Turning to the study itself: Counted in an early data release were tens of millions of unique TCRs from HLA-typed donors. General observations from the study: In an earlier analysis, about 87% or about 30%: the productive usage of most TCR beta V segments. Presence/absence analyses assumed roughly uniform sequencing depth across donors. Reports showed the classifier diagnosing cytomegalovirus status with high specificity and sensitivity.

Germline lookup yields CDR1 SGDLS and CDR2 YYNGEE. V was cut by 0 bases and J by 3 bases, with 9 bases left in between. The CDR3 is made up of 14 amino acids. About this clone itself: Its antigen is unknown.

60 Vbeta and 13 Jbeta primers were used in PCR. Profiling relied on immunoSEQ multiplex PCR, and the TCRdb table lists in-frame clones only, not all of them. The sample includes around 170,000 clones, 60% to 80% of them seen just once. What was sequenced was PBMCs. The chain couples TRBV9 to TRBJ1-1, with TRBD1 as a possible D gene (6 bases). The receptor comes from a male donor in good health and CMV-seronegative. The CDR3 bases are TGTGCCAGCAGCGTAGAGGGGGGGTACACTGAAGCTTTCTTT. Its translation: CASSVEGGYTEAFF.